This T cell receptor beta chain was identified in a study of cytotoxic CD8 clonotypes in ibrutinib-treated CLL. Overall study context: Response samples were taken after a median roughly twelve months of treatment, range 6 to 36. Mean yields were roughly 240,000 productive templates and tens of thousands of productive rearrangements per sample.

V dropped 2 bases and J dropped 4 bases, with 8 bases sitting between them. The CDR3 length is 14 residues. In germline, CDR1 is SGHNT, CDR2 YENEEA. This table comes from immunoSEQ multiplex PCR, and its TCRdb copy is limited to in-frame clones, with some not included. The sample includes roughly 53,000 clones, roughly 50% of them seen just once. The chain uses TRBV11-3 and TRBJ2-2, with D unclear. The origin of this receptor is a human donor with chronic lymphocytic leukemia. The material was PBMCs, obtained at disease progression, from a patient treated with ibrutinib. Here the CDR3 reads CASSLSGTTGELFF. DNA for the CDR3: TGTGCCAGCAGCTTATCAGGAACCACCGGGGAGCTGTTTTTT.